This T cell receptor beta chain came from a study of cytomegalovirus exposure and HLA in healthy donors. Study overall: The early release's HLA-typed donors yielded 78 million or so unique TCRs. The study's findings and limits: A list of about 160 TCR beta chains associated with cytomegalovirus was given.

In regard to this clone: What it binds is not known.

Unmatched junction bases numbered 7, after V lost 7 bases and J lost 6 bases. Germline V lookup: CDR1 SQVTM, CDR2 ANQGSEA. This CDR3 has 13 amino acids. It was with 60 Vbeta and 13 Jbeta primers that the PCR ran. This table comes from immunoSEQ multiplex PCR, and its TCRdb copy is limited to in-frame clones, with some not included. This sample has some 96,000 clones, with 55% to 75% found just once. Healthy bone marrow donors supplied every sample. This sequence was found in a man in his 60s in good health and CMV-seronegative. The J gene is TRBJ2-2, the V gene TRBV29-1; 8 bases are shared with TRBD1. Sample: PBMCs. The DNA of the CDR3 is TGCAGCGCTCAGGACAGGGATGCCGGGGAGCTGTTTTTT. This translates into CSAQDRDAGELFF.